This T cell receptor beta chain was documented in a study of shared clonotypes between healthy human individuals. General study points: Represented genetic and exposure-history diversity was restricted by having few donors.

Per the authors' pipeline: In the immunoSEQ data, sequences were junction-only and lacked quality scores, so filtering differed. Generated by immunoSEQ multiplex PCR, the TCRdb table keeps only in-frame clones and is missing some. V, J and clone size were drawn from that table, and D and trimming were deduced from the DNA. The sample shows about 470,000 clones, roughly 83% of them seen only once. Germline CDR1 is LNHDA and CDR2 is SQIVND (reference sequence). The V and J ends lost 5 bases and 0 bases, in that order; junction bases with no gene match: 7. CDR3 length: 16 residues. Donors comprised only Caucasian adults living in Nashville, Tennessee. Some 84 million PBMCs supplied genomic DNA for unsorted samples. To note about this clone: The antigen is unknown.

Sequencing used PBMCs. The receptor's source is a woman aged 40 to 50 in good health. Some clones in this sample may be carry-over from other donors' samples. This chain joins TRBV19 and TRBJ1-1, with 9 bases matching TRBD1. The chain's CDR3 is CASSPYRGLVNTEAFF. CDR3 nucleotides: TGTGCCAGTAGTCCCTACAGGGGGCTGGTGAACACTGAAGCTTTCTTT. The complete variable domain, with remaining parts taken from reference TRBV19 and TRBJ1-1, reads DGGITQSPKYLFRKEGQNVTLSCEQNLNHDAMYWYRQDPGQGLRLIYYSQIVNDFQKGDIAEGYSVSREKKESFPLTVTSAQKNPTAFYLCASSPYRGLVNTEAFFGQGTRLTVV.